Below are 31 T cell receptor beta chains sequenced from a single sample in a study of blood T cell repertoires in COVID-19. Method: immunoSEQ multiplex PCR; TCRdb's copy keeps in-frame clones and lacks some. Of roughly 110,000 clones listed, 71% are singletons. The sample comprised peripheral blood. All receptors come from a human donor with acute or convalescent COVID-19. The donor label of this sample is uncertain.

The V call is TRBV7-8, the J call TRBJ2-7; D is ambiguous. The CDR3 extends over 14 amino acids. Germline CDR1 SGHVS, CDR2 FQNEAQ. Trimming took 2 bases from V and 0 from J, leaving 8 bases between them. CDR3: CASSLFTSSYEQYF. For the CDR3, the DNA is TGTGCCAGCAGCTTATTTACAAGCTCCTACGAGCAGTACTTC.

V usage is TRBV7-3 and J usage is TRBJ2-1, with 7 bases identical to TRBD1. J was trimmed by 6 bases and V by 4 bases; bases with no gene match: 3. The CDR3 contains 13 residues. The germline V gene encodes CDR1 SGHTA and CDR2 FQGTGA. In DNA form, the CDR3 reads TGTGCCAGCAGCTATGACAGGGCCAATGAGCAGTTCTTC. It is translated as CASSYDRANEQFF.

This clone is medium-sized (0.01 to 0.1%). The chain joins TRBV7-3 to TRBJ2-5, with D perhaps matching TRBD1 (6 bases). This CDR3 has 13 residues. Germline V lookup: CDR1 SGHTA, CDR2 FQGTGA. V was shortened by 4 bases and J by 0 bases, with 6 bases between the two germline ends. CDR3 residues: CASSWDNQETQYF. The CDR3 region has the DNA TGTGCCAGCAGCTGGGACAACCAAGAGACCCAGTACTTC.

The CDR3, as DNA: TGTGCCAGCAGCTACCTACAAGAGACCCAGTACTTC. Translating it yields CASSYLQETQYF. The V gene is TRBV5-6, the J gene TRBJ2-5; D unclear. CDR1 is SGHDT and CDR2 is YYEEEE in the germline V gene. Trimming stripped 3 bases from V and 2 bases from J, with 5 bases between. The CDR3 length is 12 residues.

This chain links TRBV28 with TRBJ2-2; no clear D gene. The CDR3 is 14 residues long. CDR1 is MDHEN, CDR2 SYDVKM, per germline. With 3 bases removed from V and 2 bases from J, the gap between germline ends came to 7 bases. The CDR3 region has the DNA TGTGCCAGCAGTTTTCACACCAACACCGGGGAGCTGTTTTTT. This codes for CASSFHTNTGELFF.

This clone was seen only a few times. This sequence joins TRBV7-9 and TRBJ1-2; 7 bases are a match to TRBD1. Looked up from germline, CDR1 is SEHNR and CDR2 is FQNEAQ (reference sequence). Germline trimming cut 1 base from V and 0 bases from J; bases unmatched to any gene: 2. The CDR3 runs 15 residues. The CDR3 loop reads CASSLGDRPNYGYTF. The CDR3 coding sequence is TGTGCCAGCAGCTTAGGGGACAGACCTAACTATGGCTACACCTTC.

The chain employs TRBV5-1 and TRBJ1-1; D is possibly TRBD1 (5 bases). Germline-derived CDR1 and CDR2 are SGHRS and YFSETQ. This CDR3 is built from 15 residues. Trimming stripped 0 bases from V and 0 bases from J, with 9 bases between. CDR3 loop: CASSLVVGVNTEAFF. In DNA, the CDR3 is TGCGCCAGCAGCTTGGTTGTAGGGGTGAACACTGAAGCTTTCTTT.

The chain recombines TRBV30 with TRBJ1-2; perhaps TRBD1 as D (5 bases). CDR3 length: 15 residues. V was shortened by 0 bases and J by 4 bases, with 15 bases between the two germline ends. The V gene's germline CDR1 is GTSNPN and CDR2 SVGIG (reference sequence). CDR3 nucleotide sequence: TGTGCCTGGAGTGTAAGGGGTCAGAGCTTCTATGGCTACACCTTC. Residues: CAWSVRGQSFYGYTF.

The rearrangement uses TRBV6-5 and TRBJ1-5; 7 bases map to TRBD1. The junction had 1 base not matched to a gene; V was cut back by 6 bases and J by 2 bases. The CDR3 covers 13 residues. From germline, CDR1 is MNHEY and CDR2 SVGAGI. The CDR3 DNA follows: TGTGCCAGCAGGAGGGGGCGCAATCAGCCCCAGCATTTT. Amino acids: CASRRGRNQPQHF.

This sequence joins TRBV25-1 and TRBJ1-1; D unclear. The CDR3 runs to 15 residues. Trimming cost V 6 bases and J 1 base, with 15 bases left between them. The germline V gene has CDR1 MGHDK and CDR2 SYGVNS. The CDR3 spells CASSSRHRGNTEAFF. The CDR3, as DNA: TGTGCCAGCAGCAGCCGCCATCGGGGGAACACTGAAGCTTTCTTT.

Written as DNA, the CDR3 is TGTGCCAGCAGACTTAGAGGGGGTAGTGATGAAAAACTGTTTTTT. It encodes CASRLRGGSDEKLFF. The chain is built from TRBV5-6 and TRBJ1-4; TRBD1 is a possible D gene (6 bases). Germline V gives CDR1 SGHDT, CDR2 YYEEEE. The CDR3 is 15 amino acids. With 5 bases removed from V and 6 bases from J, the gap between germline ends came to 17 bases.

The J gene is TRBJ1-2, the V gene TRBV7-9; 7 nucleotides agree with TRBD1. The CDR3 consists of 14 residues. In germline, CDR1 is SEHNR, CDR2 FQNEAQ (reference sequence). Unmatched junction bases numbered 9, after V lost 5 bases and J lost 6 bases. CDR3 sequence reads: CASSGGQEWNGYTF. The CDR3 coding sequence is TGTGCCAGCAGCGGAGGACAGGAGTGGAATGGCTACACCTTC.

The chain joins TRBV6-5 to TRBJ2-7, with 9 bases that match TRBD2. The germline CDR1 and CDR2 sequences are MNHEY and SVGAGI. This CDR3 contains 16 residues. The V segment lost 0 bases and the J segment 5 bases; nucleotides outside the gene matches: 8. The CDR3 nucleotides are TGTGCCAGCAGTTACTCGATGGTAGCGGGGGCCCACGAGCAGTACTTC. This sequence encodes CASSYSMVAGAHEQYF.

The V and J genes are TRBV11-2 and TRBJ1-2, with TRBD1 identical over 9 bases. CDR3 size: 16 residues. Per the germline V gene, CDR1 is SGHAT and CDR2 is FQNNGV. Germline trimming cut 7 bases from V and 6 bases from J; bases unmatched to any gene: 15. The CDR3 protein is CASTRGPVQGADGYTF. The CDR3 coding sequence is TGTGCCAGCACCCGGGGCCCCGTACAGGGGGCGGATGGCTACACCTTC. The variable domain in full, with the rest retrieved from reference TRBV11-2 and TRBJ1-2, is EAGVAQSPRYKIIEKRQSVAFWCNPISGHATLYWYQQILGQGPKLLIQFQNNGVVDDSQLPKDRFSAERLKGVDSTLKIQPAKLEDSAVYLCASTRGPVQGADGYTFGSGTRLTVV.

V is TRBV2 and J is TRBJ2-1, with 8 bases aligning to TRBD2. This CDR3 is built from 15 residues. CDR1 is SNHLY, CDR2 FYNNEI, per germline. Unmatched junction bases numbered 9, after V lost 5 bases and J lost 6 bases. The CDR3 nucleotides are TGTGCCAGCAGTCCCTCGGGGGGGCTTCCCAATGAGCAGTTCTTC. This translates into CASSPSGGLPNEQFF. Combining the CDR3 with reference TRBV2 and TRBJ2-1 gives the whole variable domain EPEVTQTPSHQVTQMGQEVILRCVPISNHLYFYWYRQILGQKVEFLVSFYNNEISEKSEIFDDQFSVERPDGSNFTLKIRSTKLEDSAMYFCASSPSGGLPNEQFFGPGTRLTVL.

This chain uses TRBV30 with TRBJ2-1, with D possibly TRBD1 on 6 matching bases. The CDR3 runs 14 residues. Germline CDR1 and CDR2: GTSNPN and SVGIG (reference sequence). Between the trimmed V and J ends, which lost 0 bases and 8 bases, there was a span of 14 bases. Here the CDR3 DNA reads TGTGCCTGGAGTGTACCCCTCCAGGGGCATGAGCAGTTCTTC. Its translation: CAWSVPLQGHEQFF.

The chain has TRBV7-9 and TRBJ1-2, with a possible D match to TRBD1 (5 bases). This CDR3 is built from 16 residues. V was pared by 5 bases and J by 5 bases, with 21 bases between. Germline loops: CDR1 SEHNR, CDR2 FQNEAQ (reference sequence). Here the CDR3 DNA reads TGTGCCAGCAGCCTAGGGCCCAGGGTTCCGACTTATGGCTACACCTTC. This encodes CASSLGPRVPTYGYTF. The entire variable domain, with the rest obtained from reference TRBV7-9 and TRBJ1-2, is as follows: DTGVSQNPRHKITKRGQNVTFRCDPISEHNRLYWYRQTLGQGPEFLTYFQNEAQLEKSRLLSDRFSAERPKGSFSTLEIQRTEQGDSAMYLCASSLGPRVPTYGYTFGSGTRLTVV.

This clone was counted only a few times. The chain uses TRBV7-2 and TRBJ2-4, with 7 nucleotides matching TRBD1. CDR3 length: 15 residues. Germline CDR1 is SGHTA and CDR2 is FQGNSA. With 1 base clipped from V and 8 bases from J, the junction kept 8 bases outside the gene matches. The CDR3 spells CASSLVGDRADIQYF. As DNA, the CDR3 is TGTGCCAGCAGCTTAGTGGGAGACAGGGCTGACATTCAGTACTTC.

The chain joins TRBV28 to TRBJ2-1; TRBD2 matches at 7 bases. Germline V CDR1 and CDR2: MDHEN, SYDVKM. CDR3 length: 15 amino acids. V gave up 5 bases and J gave up 7 bases; unmatched junction bases: 11. The CDR3 region is CASSPRPRRGNEQFF. The CDR3, as DNA: TGTGCCAGCAGTCCGCGCCCCCGGCGGGGGAATGAGCAGTTCTTC.

The CDR3 region is CASSLVGQGTDTQYF. For the CDR3, the DNA is TGCGCCAGCAGCTTGGTGGGCCAGGGCACAGATACGCAGTATTTT. The chain uses TRBV5-1 and TRBJ2-3; D ambiguous. Trimming shortened V by 0 bases and J by 1 base, and 9 bases separated the two germline ends. The CDR3 is 15 residues long. Germline V gene sequence: CDR1 SGHRS, CDR2 YFSETQ. Supplemented by reference TRBV5-1 and TRBJ2-3, the full variable domain reads KAGVTQTPRYLIKTRGQQVTLSCSPISGHRSVSWYQQTPGQGLQFLFEYFSETQRNKGNFPGRFSGRQFSNSRSEMNVSTLELGDSALYLCASSLVGQGTDTQYFGPGTRLTVL.

This chain uses TRBV5-4 with TRBJ1-2, with D maybe TRBD1 (6 bases). The CDR3 loop spans 17 amino acids. V was trimmed by 1 base and J by 4 bases, leaving 20 bases between them. The germline V gene encodes CDR1 SGHNT and CDR2 YYREEE (reference sequence). This chain's CDR3 is CASSLSTGGGASYGYTF. The DNA of the CDR3 is TGTGCCAGCAGCTTGTCAACTGGGGGGGGCGCTTCCTATGGCTACACCTTC.

With regard to this clone: One junction end disagrees with the germline gene, perhaps due to a read error. This sequence joins TRBV2 and TRBJ2-3, with 8 bases matching TRBD1. CDR3 length: 16 residues. Germline-derived CDR1 and CDR2 are SNHLY and FYNNEI. The chain's CDR3 is CASSGRTGSSTDTRYF. CDR3 nucleotide sequence: TGTGCCAGCAGTGGACGGACAGGGTCTAGCACAGATACGCGGTATTTT.

About this clone: Distinct nucleotide sequences in the sample also encode this CDR3. The chain links TRBV12-3 or TRBV12-4 to TRBJ1-2; no clear D. V was pared by 3 bases and J by 4 bases, with 9 bases between. This CDR3 region has 13 residues. CDR3 amino acids: CASSLARGYGYTF. CDR3 nucleotide sequence: TGTGCCAGCAGTTTGGCACGCGGCTATGGCTACACCTTC.

This chain connects TRBV13 to TRBJ2-7; a possible D gene is TRBD2 (5 bases). V was cut by 5 bases and J by 0 bases, with 11 bases left in between. CDR1 is PRHDT and CDR2 is FYEKMQ in the germline V gene (reference sequence). The CDR3 covers 14 residues. CDR3 sequence: CASSQAGSSYEQYF. The CDR3 DNA sequence: TGTGCCAGCAGCCAAGCTGGGAGCTCCTACGAGCAGTACTTC.

The genes are TRBV20-1 and TRBJ1-3, with TRBD1 identical over 9 bases. CDR1 is DFQATT and CDR2 is SNEGSKA in the germline V gene (reference sequence). The length of the CDR3 is 11 residues. V shed 5 bases, J shed 8 bases, and the junction held 1 base outside the gene matches. CDR3 in amino acids: CSAYRGHTIYF. In nucleotides, the CDR3 is TGCAGTGCTTACAGGGGGCACACCATATATTTT.

This clone occurred a few times. The J gene is TRBJ2-7, the V gene TRBV13; TRBD2 might be the D (6 bases). The V end lost 4 bases, the J end lost 2 bases, and 9 bases lay between the germline ends. The germline gives CDR1 PRHDT, CDR2 FYEKMQ (reference sequence). There are 13 residues in the CDR3. In nucleotides, the CDR3 is TGTGCCAGCAGCTCCGGGAGAGCCTACGAGCAGTACTTC. Translated, it gives CASSSGRAYEQYF.

The gene calls are TRBV5-1 and TRBJ2-4; the match to TRBD2 covers 11 bases. Germline CDR1 reads SGHRS; CDR2 reads YFSETQ. The CDR3 is made up of 19 amino acids. V lost 2 bases to trimming and J lost 0 bases; unmatched junction nucleotides: 10. The CDR3 region is CASSLNAGTSGVAKNIQYF. The CDR3 DNA reads TGCGCCAGCAGCTTAAACGCTGGGACTAGCGGAGTAGCCAAAAACATTCAGTACTTC.

This chain joins TRBV5-1 and TRBJ2-2, with TRBD1 matching 8 bases. V dropped 4 bases and J dropped 4; count of bases not matched to a gene: 9. Germline CDR1 reads SGHRS; CDR2 reads YFSETQ. The CDR3 is 16 amino acids. CDR3 loop: CASSLIGQGFTGELFF. CDR3 DNA: TGCGCCAGCAGCCTCATAGGACAGGGCTTCACCGGGGAGCTGTTTTTT.

The gene calls are TRBV27 and TRBJ1-5; 8 bases are a match to TRBD1. Germline loops: CDR1 MNHEY, CDR2 SMNVEV (reference sequence). The CDR3 contains 14 residues. The junction had 0 bases not matched to a gene; V was cut back by 5 bases and J by 0 bases. For the CDR3, the DNA is TGTGCCAGCAGTGGGACAGGTAGCAATCAGCCCCAGCATTTT. It codes for CASSGTGSNQPQHF.

V is TRBV15 and J is TRBJ2-2, with 8 bases lining up with TRBD1. V trimming: 9 bases; J trimming: 7 bases; junction bases outside the gene matches: 4. This CDR3 region has 12 residues. CDR1 is LNHNV and CDR2 is YYDKDF in the germline V gene (reference sequence). The CDR3 DNA follows: TGTGCCACAGACAGGGGAGGCGGGGAGCTGTTTTTT. This gives the protein CATDRGGGELFF.

This rearrangement joins TRBV28 to TRBJ2-2, with TRBD1 matching over 8 bases. Trimming cost V 7 bases and J 2 bases; bases outside gene matches: 9. Germline-derived CDR1 and CDR2 are MDHEN and SYDVKM. The CDR3 length is 16 residues. CDR3 amino acids: CASTPSGQGNTGELFF. CDR3 coding DNA: TGTGCCAGCACCCCATCAGGACAGGGTAACACCGGGGAGCTGTTTTTT.